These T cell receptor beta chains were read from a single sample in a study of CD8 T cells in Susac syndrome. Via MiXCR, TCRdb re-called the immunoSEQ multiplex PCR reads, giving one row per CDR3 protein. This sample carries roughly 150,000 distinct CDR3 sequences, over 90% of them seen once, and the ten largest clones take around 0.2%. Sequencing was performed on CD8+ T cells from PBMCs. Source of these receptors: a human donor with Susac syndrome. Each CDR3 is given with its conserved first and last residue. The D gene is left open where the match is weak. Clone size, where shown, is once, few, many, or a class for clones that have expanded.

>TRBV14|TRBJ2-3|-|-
TGTGCCAGCAGCCAAGGGGCCCTAGCAGCGGATACGCAGTATTTT
CASSQGALAADTQYF
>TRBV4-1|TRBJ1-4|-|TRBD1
TGCGCCAGCAGCCAAGCGCTGGGACAGGGGGCAAGAGCAACTAATGAAAAACTGTTTTTT
CASSQALGQGARATNEKLFF
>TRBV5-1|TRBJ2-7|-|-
TGCGCCAGCAGCTTCGAGGGGGCCTACGAGCAGTACTTC
CASSFEGAYEQYF
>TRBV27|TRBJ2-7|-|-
TGTGCCAGCAGTTTACTGGCAGGAGCCTACGAGCAGTACTTC
CASSLLAGAYEQYF
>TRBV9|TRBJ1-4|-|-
TGTGCCAGCAGCGTAGGAGGGACTGATAATGAAAAACTGTTTTTT
CASSVGGTDNEKLFF
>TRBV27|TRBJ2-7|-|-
TGTGCCTCTTCAGGGTCCACCTACGAGCAGTACTTC
CASSGSTYEQYF
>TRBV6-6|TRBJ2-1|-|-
TGTGCCAGCAGTTACGTTCTGGGCAGGGTTGGTGAGCAGTTCTTC
CASSYVLGRVGEQFF
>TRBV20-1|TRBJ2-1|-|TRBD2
TGCAGTGCTAGAGATGGAAGCGGGAGGGCCGGGGGTAATGAGCAGTTCTTC
CSARDGSGRAGGNEQFF
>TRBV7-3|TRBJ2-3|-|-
TGTGCCAGCAGCTTAAGTCCAGGGGACCCAGATACGCAGTATTTT
CASSLSPGDPDTQYF
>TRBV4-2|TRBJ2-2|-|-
TGTGCCAGCAGCCGTTTGGGGGCTAACACCGGGGAGCTGTTTTTT
CASSRLGANTGELFF
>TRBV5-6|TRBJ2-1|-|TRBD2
TGTGCCAGCAGTCTCCCAGGGAACCTAGCGGGGGCCTTGGATGAGCAGTTCTTC
CASSLPGNLAGALDEQFF
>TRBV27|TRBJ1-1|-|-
TGTGCCAGCACCTCCAAGGGGGGACGAGCTTTCTTT
CASTSKGGRAFF
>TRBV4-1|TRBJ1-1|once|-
TGCGCCAGCAGTCAAACTCAGGGCGTCGAAGCTTTCTTT
CASSQTQGVEAFF
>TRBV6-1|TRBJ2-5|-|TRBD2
TGTGCCACCCAGGGACTAGCGGGAGGGGAGACCCAGTACTTC
CATQGLAGGETQYF
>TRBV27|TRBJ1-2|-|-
TGTGCCAGCAGTCCCTACCCAACCCCAGGGGACGGCTACACCTTC
CASSPYPTPGDGYTF
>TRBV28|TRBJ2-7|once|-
TGTGCCAGCAGTTTAGTCAGGGTAGACGAGCAGTACTTC
CASSLVRVDEQYF
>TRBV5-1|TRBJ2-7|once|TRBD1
TGCGCCAGCAGCTTGAGACAGGGCGTCCACGAGCAGTACTTC
CASSLRQGVHEQYF
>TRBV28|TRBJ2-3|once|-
TGTGCCAGCAGTGACCCTGGGAGAGGCACAGATACGCAGTATTTT
CASSDPGRGTDTQYF
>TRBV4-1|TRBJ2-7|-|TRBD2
TGCGCCAGCAGCCACCCTGGGCTAGCGGGAGGTTCGAGCGAGCAGTACTTC
CASSHPGLAGGSSEQYF
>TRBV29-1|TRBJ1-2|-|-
TGCAGCGTTGGATCGAACTTGGAGGGGAACTCTCTCCACTATGGCTACACCTTC
CSVGSNLEGNSLHYGYTF
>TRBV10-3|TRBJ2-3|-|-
TGTGCCATCGGGGACCGGACGGCAGATACGCAGTATTTT
CAIGDRTADTQYF
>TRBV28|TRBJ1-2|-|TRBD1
TGTGCCAGCACCTTACAAGGGACAGTGGGGATTAACTATGGCTACACCTTC
CASTLQGTVGINYGYTF
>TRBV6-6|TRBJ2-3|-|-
TGTGCCAGCAGTCAAGGGGGGCTAAGCACAGATACGCAGTATTTT
CASSQGGLSTDTQYF
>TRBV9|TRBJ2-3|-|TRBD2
TGTGCCGGCTCAAAGCGGGATAGCACAGATACGCAGTATTTT
CAGSKRDSTDTQYF
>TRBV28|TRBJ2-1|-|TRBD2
TGTGCCAGCAGTTTGCCAGCGGGACGAACCTACAATGAGCAGTTCTTC
CASSLPAGRTYNEQFF
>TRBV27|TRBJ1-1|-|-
TGTGCCAGCACCCCCCTTTCCACCTCTACGGGGAACACTGAAGCTTTCTTT
CASTPLSTSTGNTEAFF
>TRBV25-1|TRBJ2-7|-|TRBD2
TGTGCCAGCAGTGAAACTAGCGACGAGCAGTACTTC
CASSETSDEQYF
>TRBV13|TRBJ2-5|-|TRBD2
TGTGCCAGCAGCTCTACGGGGGGCCAAGAGACCCAGTACTTC
CASSSTGGQETQYF
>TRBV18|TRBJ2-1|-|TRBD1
TGTGCCAGCTTTAGGGCCGGGACAGTCGACAATGAGCAGTTCTTC
CASFRAGTVDNEQFF
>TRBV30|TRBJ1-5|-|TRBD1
TGTGCCTACAGTCCGGGGACAGGGTTTCAGCCCCAGCATTTT
CAYSPGTGFQPQHF
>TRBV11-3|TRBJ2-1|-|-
TGTGCCAGCAGCTCCCCCTGGGGCGGGGTGTCTAATGAGCAGTTCTTC
CASSSPWGGVSNEQFF
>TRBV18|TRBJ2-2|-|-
TGTGCCAGCTCATTTACAGGCGACACCGGGGAGCTGTTTTTT
CASSFTGDTGELFF
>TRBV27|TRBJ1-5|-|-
TGTGCCAGCAGTTTATCCGGAGGAACCAGCAATCAGCCCCAGCATTTT
CASSLSGGTSNQPQHF
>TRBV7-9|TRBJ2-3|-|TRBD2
TGTGCCAGCAGCTTAGGGACTAGCGGGGCCCATCAGGGGCAGTATTTT
CASSLGTSGAHQGQYF
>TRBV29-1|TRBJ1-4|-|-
TGCAGCGTTGCGGAGGGTGGGGATAGTGAAAAACTGTTTTTT
CSVAEGGDSEKLFF
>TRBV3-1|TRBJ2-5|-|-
TGTGCCAGCAGCCCCAACCAAATTCAAGAGACCCAGTACTTC
CASSPNQIQETQYF
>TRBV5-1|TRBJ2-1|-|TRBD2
TGCGCCAGCAGCTTGGTCCTACCGGGAGGGCCTTACAATGAGCAGTTCTTC
CASSLVLPGGPYNEQFF
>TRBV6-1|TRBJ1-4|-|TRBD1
TGTGCCAGCGGTACGACAGGGATTAATGAAAAACTGTTTTTT
CASGTTGINEKLFF
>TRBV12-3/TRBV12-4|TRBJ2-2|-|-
TGTGCCAGCAGTGCCACAGGGACCGGGGAGCTGTTTTTT
CASSATGTGELFF
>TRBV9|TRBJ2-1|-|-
TGTGCCAGCAGCGTATCCCATGAGCAGTTCTTC
CASSVSHEQFF
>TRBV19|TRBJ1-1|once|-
TGTGCCAGTAGCCCCGTCATGAACACTGAAGCTTTCTTT
CASSPVMNTEAFF
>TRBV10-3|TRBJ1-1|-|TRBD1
TGTGCCATCAGTGAGCTTGGGACAGGAAGTCTTGAAGCTTTCTTT
CAISELGTGSLEAFF
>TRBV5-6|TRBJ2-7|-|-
TGTGCCAGCAGCTTGGACGAGAGGAGGAACGAGCAGTACTTC
CASSLDERRNEQYF
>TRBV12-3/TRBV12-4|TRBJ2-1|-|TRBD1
TGTGCCAGCAGTTTTGTCTATGCGGGGGACAGGGACTACAATGAGCAGTTCTTC
CASSFVYAGDRDYNEQFF
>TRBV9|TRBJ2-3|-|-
TGTGCCAGCAGCGTAGAGTACGATGCAGATACGCAGTATTTT
CASSVEYDADTQYF
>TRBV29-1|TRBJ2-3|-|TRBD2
TGCAGCGTTGAAGGCCTAGCGGAACCTAGCACAGATACGCAGTATTTT
CSVEGLAEPSTDTQYF
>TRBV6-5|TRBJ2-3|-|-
TGTGCCAGCAGTTACAACGGGGGATTATTCACAGATACGCAGTATTTT
CASSYNGGLFTDTQYF
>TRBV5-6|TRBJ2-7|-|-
TGTGCCAGCAGCTTGGAGCAGTCCTCCTACGAGCAGTACTTC
CASSLEQSSYEQYF
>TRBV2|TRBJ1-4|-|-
TGTGCCAGCATCGGGGGAAATGAAAAACTGTTTTTT
CASIGGNEKLFF
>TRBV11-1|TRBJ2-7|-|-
TGTGCCAGCAGCGTGAACTACGAGCAGTACTTC
CASSVNYEQYF
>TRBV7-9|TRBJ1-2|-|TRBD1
TGTGCCAGCAGACCCGACCCTGGACAGGCGGCCTATGGCTACACCTTC
CASRPDPGQAAYGYTF
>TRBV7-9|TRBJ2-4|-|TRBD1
TGTGCCAGCAGCTTGACACCGGGACAGGGAGTTGAGGCCAAAAACATTCAGTACTTC
CASSLTPGQGVEAKNIQYF
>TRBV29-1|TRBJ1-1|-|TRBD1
TGCAGCGTTGAATTAGAGTACAGGGGGCCGACTGAAGCTTTCTTT
CSVELEYRGPTEAFF
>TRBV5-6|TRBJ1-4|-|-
TGTGCCAGCAGCTTAATAACAGAAGCTGATGAAAAACTGTTTTTT
CASSLITEADEKLFF
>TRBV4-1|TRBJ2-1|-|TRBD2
TGCGCCAGCAGCCAAGATGGGGCTAGCGGGAGGGGTCAGTTCTTC
CASSQDGASGRGQFF
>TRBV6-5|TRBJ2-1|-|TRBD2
TGTGCCAGCAGTTATAGTAGCGGGGGAGGGGATGAGCAGTTCTTC
CASSYSSGGGDEQFF
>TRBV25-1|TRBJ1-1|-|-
TGTGCCAGCAGTGAGTCAAAGGGGACTGAAGCTTTCTTT
CASSESKGTEAFF